This TCR beta chain was documented in a study of radiation and T cells in renal cell carcinoma. Here immunoSEQ multiplex PCR was the method, and the copy in TCRdb shows in-frame clones only, minus some. The data show some 100,000 clones, 70% to 85% seen once. The time point: baseline pretreatment blood. The treatment here: 15 Gy SBRT to primary tumor, nephrectomy 4 weeks later. This receptor was taken from a man between 60 and 75 years old with renal cell carcinoma. This specimen consisted of blood, obtained from a patient whose treatment included radiotherapy and nephrectomy.

CDR3 protein: CASSYSLFNEQFF. CDR3 DNA: TGTGCCAGCAGTTACTCCCTATTCAATGAGCAGTTCTTC. The V gene is TRBV6-5, the J gene TRBJ2-1; D ambiguous. V dropped 0 bases and J dropped 6 bases, with 6 bases sitting between them. Germline V gene sequence: CDR1 MNHEY, CDR2 SVGAGI. There are 13 residues in the CDR3.